The clone carrying this T cell receptor beta chain was seen once. Its cognate antigen is unknown. This entry comes from a study of T-cell memory formation after mild COVID-19. Study results and limitations: A second wave expanding day 15 to 37 was CD4+-biased; contracting clones were balanced. CD4+ contracting clones lay mainly in CM and EM, CD8+ ones in EMRA.

Germline CDR1 and CDR2: LGHNA and YNFKEQ. The CDR3 contains 18 residues. V dropped 1 base and J dropped 0 bases, with 16 bases sitting between them. Libraries for TCRalpha and TCRbeta carried sample barcodes and unique molecular identifiers via 5'RACE. One entry per CDR3 protein, called by TCRdb with MiXCR from the 5' RACE reads. The data hold under 400,000 distinct CDR3 sequences, with approximately 21% observed a single time. Sequences were obtained from PBMCs or a T cell subset sorted from them (not recorded which). The clonotype originates from an adult woman who had mild COVID-19 (a few samples of this study predate the infection). Cell type and time point are not known. The rearrangement uses TRBV4-2 and TRBJ2-1; TRBD2 might be the D (6 bases). The CDR3 region has the DNA TGTGCCAGCAGCCAAGTTAGCCGGGACTTCGCCTCCTACAATGAGCAGTTCTTC. Its protein product is CASSQVSRDFASYNEQFF.